A single TCR beta chain is shown here with its context. Its antigen is undetermined. This beta chain is an off-target read within a library intended for alpha chains, so its frequency means little. This sample stems from a study of spatial heterogeneity in lung cancer. Looking at the study overall: The study found that TCR transcript counts in tumor regions correlated strongly with a matched bulk RNA-seq T cell module score. Raw-read counts averaged over ten per unique TCR and UMI combination.

Time point indicated: sample taken at primary tumor resection. The cohort: approximately 74 early-stage, untreated non-small cell lung cancer patients. The study sequenced unsorted whole RNA from tumor, nontumor lung or frozen PBMC. The CDR3 has 16 amino acids. V gave up 6 bases and J gave up 0 bases, with 15 bases separating them. TCRdb called the 5' RACE reads again in MiXCR, with one record for every CDR3 protein. This sample has more than 1,100 distinct CDR3 sequences, with 21% found just once. Study findings and constraints: Mutation counts in tumors were tracked by counts of expanded intratumoral alpha and beta TCRs.

The sequencing used lung tumor tissue, collected at surgery. The TCR comes from a male donor with early-stage non-small cell lung cancer. The chain has TRBV12-3 or TRBV12-4 and TRBJ2-1, with D possibly TRBD2 on 5 matching bases. CDR3 sequence reads: CASSDPLATSYNEQFF. The CDR3, as DNA: TGTGCCAGCAGCGACCCGCTAGCAACCTCCTACAATGAGCAGTTCTTC.